This record covers a single T cell receptor beta chain. There are a few counts of this clonotype. Its antigen has not been determined. Per-base quality was not reported, and no clone a single base away is much larger than it. Instrument on record: Illumina HiSeq 1500. TCRdb trimmed public reads at Q25 via fastp, called clones via MiXCR and kept in-frame beta chains. Rows are unified per CDR3 protein, each entry keeping the most common DNA and genes. In all, the sample holds approximately 250,000 distinct CDR3 sequences, and approximately 9.1% of those were seen once. The ten most abundant clones make up about 15% of the sample. Between the V and J ends, shortened by 0 bases and 14 bases respectively, the junction contains 12 bases. The CDR3 has 13 amino acids, counting the end cysteine and phenylalanine. The retained sequence is limited to the CDR3, 39 bases, with the frame set at the first base. According to the germline V gene (reference sequence), CDR1 reads SGHNT and CDR2 reads YYREEE.

This specimen belongs to a study of T cell repertoires in cytomegalovirus infection (dated by TCRdb to the late 2010s). Notes on the research overall: Donor HLA type was relevant to the analysis, because carriage of CMV infection together with the matching HLA type was indicated by public TCR beta signatures.

What the authors observed across the whole study: In both this cohort and an independent roughly 400-donor cohort, the cumulative frequency of public TCR beta family members distinguished carriers of CMV infection plus the relevant HLA type. The ex vivo response was dominated by HLA-C-restricted CMV-specific TCR beta clonotypes, and the single most frequent clonotype in two of eight donors was supplied by these HLA-C-restricted clonotypes.

The TCR sequence derives from a human donor in good health (CMV status not recorded). Some clones in this sample may be carry-over from other donors' samples. The sequence links TRBV5-4 to TRBJ1-6; the D gene cannot be named for sure. Sequencing was carried out using PBMCs. The CDR3: CASSLEVSRTLHF. The DNA sequence reads TGTGCCAGCAGCTTGGAGGTTTCGCGGACCCTCCACTTT.